The 11 T cell receptor beta chains below were found in one sample sequenced in a study of T cell changes during pregnancy in multiple sclerosis. Libraries were prepared by immunoSEQ multiplex PCR; TCRdb keeps only in-frame clonotypes and omits some of them. The sample has 75,000 to 95,000 clones, under 95% seen once. Sequenced here: peripheral blood, sampled before pregnancy. The receptors stem from a female donor with multiple sclerosis, enrolled in a pregnancy study.

This clone occurred a few times. The chain combines TRBV7-9 with TRBJ1-1, with 7 bases aligning to TRBD1. Losses at the gene ends were 5 bases for V and 0 bases for J; bases not matched to a gene: 6. Germline lookup yields CDR1 SEHNR and CDR2 FQNEAQ (reference sequence). The CDR3 consists of 15 residues. The CDR3 reads CASSARQGMNTEAFF. CDR3 sequence (DNA): TGTGCCAGCAGCGCCCGACAGGGTATGAACACTGAAGCTTTCTTT. The entire variable domain, with the rest obtained from reference TRBV7-9 and TRBJ1-1, is as follows: DTGVSQNPRHKITKRGQNVTFRCDPISEHNRLYWYRQTLGQGPEFLTYFQNEAQLEKSRLLSDRFSAERPKGSFSTLEIQRTEQGDSAMYLCASSARQGMNTEAFFGQGTRLTVV.

The J gene is TRBJ1-2, the V gene TRBV28; no reliable D call. The germline V and J ends were trimmed by 10 bases and 13 bases, with 25 bases remaining between them. CDR3 size: 13 residues. Looked up from germline, CDR1 is MDHEN and CDR2 is SYDVKM. The chain's CDR3 is CATPLIGGPGRTF. CDR3 DNA: TGTGCCACCCCGCTGATTGGAGGGCCTGGGCGCACCTTC.

CDR3 nucleotides: TGTGCCAGCAGCTTAGAGGGGGCTAACTATGGCTACACCTTC. This gives the protein CASSLEGANYGYTF. V gene TRBV7-2 combines with J gene TRBJ1-2; tentatively, D is TRBD1 (6 bases). V lost 1 base to trimming and J lost 0 bases, with 6 bases between them. CDR1 is SGHTA and CDR2 is FQGNSA in the germline V gene. The CDR3 spans 14 residues.

The chain links TRBV14 to TRBJ1-1; 9 positions match TRBD1. After removal of 2 bases from V and 12 bases from J, the junction contained 10 bases not matched to a gene. From germline, CDR1 is SGHDN and CDR2 FVKESK. This CDR3 is 14 amino acids long. The CDR3 reads CASSQRGDRAPTFF. Written as DNA, the CDR3 is TGTGCCAGCAGCCAACGGGGGGACAGGGCGCCAACTTTCTTT.

V gene TRBV5-1 combines with J gene TRBJ2-7; D is unclear. In germline, CDR1 is SGHRS, CDR2 YFSETQ. CDR3 length: 18 residues. Trimming took 0 bases from V and 3 from J, leaving 22 bases between them. The CDR3, as DNA: TGCGCCAGCAGCTTGGCCCTCTCGAGTTTGATCTTTCACTACGAGCAGTACTTC. The encoded protein is CASSLALSSLIFHYEQYF.

This rearrangement joins TRBV5-4 to TRBJ2-7; D is possibly TRBD1 (6 bases). Germline CDR1 is SGHNT and CDR2 is YYREEE (reference sequence). V shed 5 bases and J shed 4 bases, with 16 bases lying between them. This CDR3 contains 14 residues. The CDR3 coding sequence is TGTGCCAGCAGTCCTGTGGACAGAATATACGAGCAGTACTTC. Translated, it gives CASSPVDRIYEQYF.

V usage is TRBV11-2 and J usage is TRBJ1-1, with unresolved D. CDR3 length equals 14 residues. Germline CDR1 and CDR2: SGHAT and FQNNGV. Trimming shortened V by 1 base and J by 0 bases, and 6 bases separated the two germline ends. In nucleotides, the CDR3 is TGTGCCAGCAGCTTAGGCGGGGTGAACACTGAAGCTTTCTTT. It translates to CASSLGGVNTEAFF.

The genes are TRBV7-3 and TRBJ2-1; 8 positions match TRBD2. J gave up 8 bases and V 1 base, and 4 bases lay outside the gene matches. The CDR3 loop spans 14 amino acids. Germline CDR1 SGHTA, CDR2 FQGTGA. The CDR3 coding sequence is TGTGCCAGCAGCTTAAGTCGGCGGGGGGATGAGCAGTTCTTC. This codes for CASSLSRRGDEQFF. Combining the CDR3 with reference TRBV7-3 and TRBJ2-1 gives the whole variable domain GAGVSQTPSNKVTEKGKYVELRCDPISGHTALYWYRQSLGQGPEFLIYFQGTGAADDSGLPNDRFFAVRPEGSVSTLKIQRTERGDSAVYLCASSLSRRGDEQFFGPGTRLTVL.

The V gene is TRBV6-6, the J gene TRBJ1-2; 8 bases line up with TRBD1. This CDR3 region has 14 residues. V was clipped by 2 bases and J by 5 bases; unmatched bases: 4. Germline V gene data show CDR1 as MNHNY and CDR2 as SVGAGI (reference sequence). The CDR3 DNA sequence: TGTGCCAGCAGTTACGGCAGGGGGCTGTATGGCTACACCTTC. It specifies CASSYGRGLYGYTF.

V and J are TRBV27 and TRBJ1-5; 7 bases align to TRBD1. The V gene's germline CDR1 is MNHEY and CDR2 SMNVEV (reference sequence). Trimming removed 5 bases from V and 3 bases from J; junction bases left unmatched: 10. The CDR3 length is 16 residues. The CDR3 here is CASSPTRTGLNQPQHF. The CDR3 region has the DNA TGTGCCAGCAGTCCCACGCGGACAGGACTCAATCAGCCCCAGCATTTT.

For this clone: Additional DNA sequences in this sample encode the identical CDR3. The rearrangement joins TRBV5-1 to TRBJ1-2, with 8 bases that match TRBD1. Germline V gives CDR1 SGHRS, CDR2 YFSETQ. The CDR3 is made up of 14 amino acids. V dropped 2 bases and J dropped 2; count of bases not matched to a gene: 2. The CDR3: CASSLDRGNYGYTF. The CDR3 DNA reads as TGCGCCAGCAGCTTAGACAGGGGCAACTATGGCTACACCTTC.